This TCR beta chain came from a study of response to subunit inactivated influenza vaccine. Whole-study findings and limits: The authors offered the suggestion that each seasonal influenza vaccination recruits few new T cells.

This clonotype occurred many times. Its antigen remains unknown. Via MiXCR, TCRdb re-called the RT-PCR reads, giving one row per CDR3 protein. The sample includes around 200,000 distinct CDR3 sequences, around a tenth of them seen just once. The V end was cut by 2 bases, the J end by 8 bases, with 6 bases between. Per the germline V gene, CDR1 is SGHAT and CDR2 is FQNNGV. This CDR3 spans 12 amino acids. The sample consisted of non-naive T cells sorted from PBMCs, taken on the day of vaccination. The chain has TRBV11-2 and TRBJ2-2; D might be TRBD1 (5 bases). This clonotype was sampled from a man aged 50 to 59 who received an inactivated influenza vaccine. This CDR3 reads CASSLRGGELFF. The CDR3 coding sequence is TGTGCCAGCAGCTTAAGGGGTGGGGAGCTGTTTTTT.